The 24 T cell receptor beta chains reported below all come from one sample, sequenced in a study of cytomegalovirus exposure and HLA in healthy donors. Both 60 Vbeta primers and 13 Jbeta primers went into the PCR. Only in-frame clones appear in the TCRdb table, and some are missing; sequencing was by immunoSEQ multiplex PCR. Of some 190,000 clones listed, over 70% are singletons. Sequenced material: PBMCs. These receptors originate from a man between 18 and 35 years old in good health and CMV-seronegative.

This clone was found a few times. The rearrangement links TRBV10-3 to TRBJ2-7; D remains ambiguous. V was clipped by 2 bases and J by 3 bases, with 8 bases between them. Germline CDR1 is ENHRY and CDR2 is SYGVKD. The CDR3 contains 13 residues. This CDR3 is CAISEEADYEQYF. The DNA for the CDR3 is TGTGCCATCAGTGAGGAGGCGGACTACGAGCAGTACTTC.

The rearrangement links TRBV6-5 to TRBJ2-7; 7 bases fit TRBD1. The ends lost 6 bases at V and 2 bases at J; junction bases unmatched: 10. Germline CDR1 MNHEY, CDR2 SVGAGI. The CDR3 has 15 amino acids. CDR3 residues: CASRTTGLGTYEQYF. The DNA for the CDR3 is TGTGCCAGCAGGACGACAGGGCTCGGTACCTACGAGCAGTACTTC.

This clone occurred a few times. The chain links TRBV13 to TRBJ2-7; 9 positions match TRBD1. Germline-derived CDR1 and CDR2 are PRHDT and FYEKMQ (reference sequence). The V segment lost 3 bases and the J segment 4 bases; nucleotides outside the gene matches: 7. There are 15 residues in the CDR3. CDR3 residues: CASSFGTGTGYEQYF. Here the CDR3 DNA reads TGTGCCAGCAGCTTCGGGACAGGGACGGGTTACGAGCAGTACTTC.

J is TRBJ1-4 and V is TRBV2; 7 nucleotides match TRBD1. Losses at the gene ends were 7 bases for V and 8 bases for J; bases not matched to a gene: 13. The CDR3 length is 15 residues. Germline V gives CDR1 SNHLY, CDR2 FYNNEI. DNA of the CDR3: TGTGCCAGCACCCTATACAGGGGCACGGGCGAAAAACTGTTTTTT. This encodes CASTLYRGTGEKLFF.

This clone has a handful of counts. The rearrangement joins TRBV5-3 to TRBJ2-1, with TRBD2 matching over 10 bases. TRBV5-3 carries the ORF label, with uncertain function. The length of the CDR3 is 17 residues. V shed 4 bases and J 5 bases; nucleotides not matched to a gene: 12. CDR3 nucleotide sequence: TGTGCCAGAAGCCCCGGGGGAGCGGGGGGGCAACACAATGAGCAGTTCTTC. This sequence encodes CARSPGGAGGQHNEQFF.

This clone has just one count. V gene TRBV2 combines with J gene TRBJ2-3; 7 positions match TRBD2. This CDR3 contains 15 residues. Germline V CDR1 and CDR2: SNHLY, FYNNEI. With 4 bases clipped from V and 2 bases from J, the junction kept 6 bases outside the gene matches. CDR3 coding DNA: TGTGCCAGCAGTGCCGGGACTACCAACACAGATACGCAGTATTTT. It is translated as CASSAGTTNTDTQYF. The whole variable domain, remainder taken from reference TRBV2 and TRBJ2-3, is EPEVTQTPSHQVTQMGQEVILRCVPISNHLYFYWYRQILGQKVEFLVSFYNNEISEKSEIFDDQFSVERPDGSNFTLKIRSTKLEDSAMYFCASSAGTTNTDTQYFGPGTRLTVL.

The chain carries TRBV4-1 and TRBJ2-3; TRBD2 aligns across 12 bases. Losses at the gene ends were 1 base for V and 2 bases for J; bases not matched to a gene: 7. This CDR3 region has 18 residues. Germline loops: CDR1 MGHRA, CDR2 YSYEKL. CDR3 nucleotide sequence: TGCGCCAGCAGCCAAGCCCAAACTAGCGGGGGGTACACAGATACGCAGTATTTT. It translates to CASSQAQTSGGYTDTQYF.

The CDR3 nucleotides are TGTGCCAGCAGCGTAGAGTTGGGGGGAAGCTCCTACAATGAGCAGTTCTTC. It codes for CASSVELGGSSYNEQFF. This sequence joins TRBV9 and TRBJ2-1, with D maybe TRBD2 (6 bases). The CDR3 is 17 residues long. The V end was cut by 0 bases, the J end by 0 bases, with 13 bases between. Germline CDR1 and CDR2: SGDLS and YYNGEE.

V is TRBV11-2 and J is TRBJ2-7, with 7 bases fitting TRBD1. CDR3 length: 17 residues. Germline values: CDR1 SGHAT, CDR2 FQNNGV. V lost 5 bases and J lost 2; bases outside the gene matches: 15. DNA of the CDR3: TGTGCCAGCAGCCAATTATCCGGGGCAGGGGGTGCCTACGAGCAGTACTTC. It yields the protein CASSQLSGAGGAYEQYF.

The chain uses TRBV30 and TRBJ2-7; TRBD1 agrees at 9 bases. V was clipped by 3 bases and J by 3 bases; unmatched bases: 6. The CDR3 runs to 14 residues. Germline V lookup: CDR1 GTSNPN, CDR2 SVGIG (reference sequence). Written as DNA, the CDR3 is TGTGCCTGGAGGGGACAGGGTGTGTTCTACGAGCAGTACTTC. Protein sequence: CAWRGQGVFYEQYF. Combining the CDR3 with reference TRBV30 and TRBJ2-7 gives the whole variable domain SQTIHQWPATLVQPVGSPLSLECTVEGTSNPNLYWYRQAAGRGLQLLFYSVGIGQISSEVPQNLSASRPQDRQFILSSKKLLLSDSGFYLCAWRGQGVFYEQYFGPGTRLTVT.

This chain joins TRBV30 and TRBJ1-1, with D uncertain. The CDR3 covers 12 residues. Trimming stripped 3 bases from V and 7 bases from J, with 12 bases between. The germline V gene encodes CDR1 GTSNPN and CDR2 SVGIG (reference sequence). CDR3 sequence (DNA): TGTGCCTGGAGCGATATTAGATTTGAAGCTTTCTTT. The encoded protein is CAWSDIRFEAFF.

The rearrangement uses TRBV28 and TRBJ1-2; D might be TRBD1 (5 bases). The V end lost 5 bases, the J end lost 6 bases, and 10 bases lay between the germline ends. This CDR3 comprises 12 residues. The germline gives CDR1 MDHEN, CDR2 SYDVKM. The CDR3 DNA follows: TGTGCCAGCAGTCCTACGACAGATGGCTACACCTTC. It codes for CASSPTTDGYTF.

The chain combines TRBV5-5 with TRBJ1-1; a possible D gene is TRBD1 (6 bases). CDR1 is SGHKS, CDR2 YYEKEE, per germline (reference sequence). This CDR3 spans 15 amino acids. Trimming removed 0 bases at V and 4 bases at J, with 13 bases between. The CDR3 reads CASSLAGASGTEAFF. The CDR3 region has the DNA TGTGCCAGCAGCTTGGCAGGGGCATCGGGCACTGAAGCTTTCTTT.

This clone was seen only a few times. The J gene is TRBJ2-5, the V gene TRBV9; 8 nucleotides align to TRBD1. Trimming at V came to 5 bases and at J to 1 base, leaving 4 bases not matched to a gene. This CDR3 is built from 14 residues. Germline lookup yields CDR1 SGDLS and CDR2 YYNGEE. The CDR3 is CASSYGQGQETQYF. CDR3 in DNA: TGTGCCAGCAGTTACGGACAGGGCCAAGAGACCCAGTACTTC.

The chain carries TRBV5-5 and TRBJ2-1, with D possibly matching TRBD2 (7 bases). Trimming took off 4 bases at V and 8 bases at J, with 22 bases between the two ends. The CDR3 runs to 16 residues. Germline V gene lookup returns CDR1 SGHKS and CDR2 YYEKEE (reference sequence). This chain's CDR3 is CASSGGDIGRFDEQFF. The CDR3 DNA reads TGTGCCAGCAGCGGGGGGGACATCGGGCGTTTCGATGAGCAGTTCTTC. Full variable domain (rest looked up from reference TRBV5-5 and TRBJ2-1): DAGVTQSPTHLIKTRGQQVTLRCSPISGHKSVSWYQQVLGQGPQFIFQYYEKEERGRGNFPDRFSARQFPNYSSELNVNALLLGDSALYLCASSGGDIGRFDEQFFGPGTRLTVL.

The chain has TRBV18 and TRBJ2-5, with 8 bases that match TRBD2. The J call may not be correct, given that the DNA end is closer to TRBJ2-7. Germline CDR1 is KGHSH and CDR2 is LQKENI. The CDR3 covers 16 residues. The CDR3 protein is CASSPRQLAEAYEQYF. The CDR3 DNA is TGTGCCAGCTCACCACGTCAACTAGCGGAAGCCTACGAGCAGTACTTC.

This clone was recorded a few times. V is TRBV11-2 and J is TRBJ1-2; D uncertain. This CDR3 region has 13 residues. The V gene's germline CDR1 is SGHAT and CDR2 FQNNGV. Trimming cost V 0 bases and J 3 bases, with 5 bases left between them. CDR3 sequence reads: CASSLDRDYGYTF. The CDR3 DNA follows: TGTGCCAGCAGCTTAGATCGGGACTATGGCTACACCTTC.

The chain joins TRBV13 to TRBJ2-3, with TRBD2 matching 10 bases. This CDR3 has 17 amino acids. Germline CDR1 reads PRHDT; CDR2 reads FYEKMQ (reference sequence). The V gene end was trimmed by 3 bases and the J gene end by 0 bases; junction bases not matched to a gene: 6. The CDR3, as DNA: TGTGCCAGCAGCTTGGAAGTAGCGGGGGGTAGCACAGATACGCAGTATTTT. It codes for CASSLEVAGGSTDTQYF.

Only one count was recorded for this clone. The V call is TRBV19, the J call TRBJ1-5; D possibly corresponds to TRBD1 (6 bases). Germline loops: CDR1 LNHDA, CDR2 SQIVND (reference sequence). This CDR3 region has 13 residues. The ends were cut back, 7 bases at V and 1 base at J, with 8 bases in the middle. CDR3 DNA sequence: TGTGCCAGTAACGACAGGAGCAATCAGCCCCAGCATTTT. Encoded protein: CASNDRSNQPQHF.

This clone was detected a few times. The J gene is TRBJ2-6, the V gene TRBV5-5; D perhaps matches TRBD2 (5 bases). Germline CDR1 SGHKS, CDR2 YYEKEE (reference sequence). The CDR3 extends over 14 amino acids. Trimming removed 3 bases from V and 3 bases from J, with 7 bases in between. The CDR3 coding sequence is TGTGCCAGCAGCTCCGGGGTTGGGGCCAACGTCCTGACTTTC. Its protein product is CASSSGVGANVLTF.

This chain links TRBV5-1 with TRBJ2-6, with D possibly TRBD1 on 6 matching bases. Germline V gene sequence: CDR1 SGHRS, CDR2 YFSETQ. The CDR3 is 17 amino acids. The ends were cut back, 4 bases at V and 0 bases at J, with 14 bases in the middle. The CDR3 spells CASSLGTSYSGANVLTF. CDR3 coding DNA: TGCGCCAGCAGCCTCGGGACAAGCTACTCTGGGGCCAACGTCCTGACTTTC.

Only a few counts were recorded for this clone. DNA of the CDR3: TGTGCCAGTAGTATAGAAGCGGCGGGGCAAGAGACCCAGTACTTC. Encoded protein: CASSIEAAGQETQYF. This chain joins TRBV19 and TRBJ2-5; D may be TRBD2 (6 bases). The CDR3 is 15 amino acids. CDR1 is LNHDA and CDR2 is SQIVND in the germline V gene (reference sequence). Between the trimmed V and J ends, which lost 0 bases and 2 bases, there was a span of 10 bases.

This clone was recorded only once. CDR3 loop: CASSDMRASASTDTQYF. The CDR3 bases are TGCGCCAGCAGCGATATGCGGGCTAGCGCCAGCACAGATACGCAGTATTTT. The V call is TRBV4-3, the J call TRBJ2-3; possible D gene TRBD2, 6 bases. Germline V gives CDR1 LGHNA, CDR2 YSLEER. Deletions cut 5 bases from V and 0 bases from J, with 18 bases between. The CDR3 is made up of 17 amino acids.

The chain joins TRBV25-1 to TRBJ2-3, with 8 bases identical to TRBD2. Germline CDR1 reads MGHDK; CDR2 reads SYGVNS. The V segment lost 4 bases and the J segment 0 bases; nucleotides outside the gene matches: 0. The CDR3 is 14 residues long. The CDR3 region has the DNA TGTGCCAGCAGTGCTAGCGGGAGCACAGATACGCAGTATTTT. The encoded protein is CASSASGSTDTQYF.